This entry lists 21 T cell receptor beta chains sequenced from one sample in a study of cytomegalovirus exposure and HLA in healthy donors. The PCR ran on 60 Vbeta and 13 Jbeta primers. Generated by immunoSEQ multiplex PCR, the TCRdb table keeps only in-frame clones and is missing some. Among under 150,000 clones listed, around 85% were seen once. Source material: PBMCs. These receptor sequences come from a woman in her twenties or thirties in good health and CMV-seropositive.

The chain carries TRBV28 and TRBJ1-5, with 10 bases identical to TRBD1. V lost 4 bases to trimming and J lost 8 bases; unmatched junction nucleotides: 8. Germline-derived CDR1 and CDR2 are MDHEN and SYDVKM. The CDR3 extends over 15 amino acids. Written as DNA, the CDR3 is TGTGCCAGCAGTTCCCCGAGGACAGGGGGTAAGCCCCAGCATTTT. Its translation is CASSSPRTGGKPQHF.

The V and J genes are TRBV5-1 and TRBJ1-1; 10 bases line up with TRBD1. The germline V gene has CDR1 SGHRS and CDR2 YFSETQ. V shed 0 bases and J 4 bases; nucleotides not matched to a gene: 6. There are 16 residues in the CDR3. The chain's CDR3 is CASSLGDRGGSTEAFF. The CDR3, as DNA: TGCGCCAGCAGCTTGGGGGACAGGGGAGGGAGCACTGAAGCTTTCTTT.

The chain employs TRBV30 and TRBJ1-1, with 11 positions matching TRBD1. V lost 5 bases to trimming and J lost 4 bases; unmatched junction nucleotides: 6. Germline V gene data show CDR1 as GTSNPN and CDR2 as SVGIG (reference sequence). The CDR3 is 14 residues long. CDR3 sequence: CAWVPGTGGTEAFF. Written as DNA, the CDR3 is TGTGCCTGGGTCCCCGGGACAGGGGGCACTGAAGCTTTCTTT.

V is TRBV29-1 and J is TRBJ2-5; 16 positions match TRBD2. The CDR3 spans 17 residues. Per the germline V gene, CDR1 is SQVTM and CDR2 is ANQGSEA. Trimming took 1 base from V and 5 from J; bases not matched to a gene: 7. The CDR3 region has the DNA TGCAGCGTTGAAGGAGGGACTAGCGGGGGGGCATGGGAGACCCAGTACTTC. Protein sequence: CSVEGGTSGGAWETQYF.

The chain has TRBV29-1 and TRBJ1-1; TRBD1 might be the D (5 bases). The germline V gene has CDR1 SQVTM and CDR2 ANQGSEA. The V and J ends lost 6 bases and 6 bases respectively, with 20 bases between them. The CDR3 extends over 14 amino acids. The CDR3 reads CSVLRWGGDPEAFF. The CDR3, as DNA: TGCAGCGTCCTACGGTGGGGCGGGGACCCTGAAGCTTTCTTT.

The J gene is TRBJ1-1, the V gene TRBV7-8; D is unresolved. The V end was cut by 3 bases, the J end by 1 base, with 9 bases between. The CDR3 is made up of 14 amino acids. Germline V lookup: CDR1 SGHVS, CDR2 FQNEAQ. Written as DNA, the CDR3 is TGTGCCAGCAGCTTTGGAGGGAGGAACACTGAAGCTTTCTTT. Its protein is CASSFGGRNTEAFF. Full variable domain (remainder filled in from reference TRBV7-8 and TRBJ1-1): GAGVSQSPRYKVAKRGQDVALRCDPISGHVSLFWYQQALGQGPEFLTYFQNEAQLDKSGLPSDRFFAERPEGSVSTLKIQRTQQEDSAVYLCASSFGGRNTEAFFGQGTRLTVV.

The V and J genes are TRBV14 and TRBJ2-1, with 8 bases fitting TRBD2. CDR3 length equals 17 residues. Germline V lookup: CDR1 SGHDN, CDR2 FVKESK. The V and J ends lost 3 bases and 2 bases, in that order; junction bases with no gene match: 9. The CDR3, as DNA: TGTGCCAGCAGCCACCTCTCGGGGGGGGGCGCCTACAATGAGCAGTTCTTC. Its protein is CASSHLSGGGAYNEQFF.

The J gene is TRBJ1-5, the V gene TRBV10-1, with D perhaps matching TRBD1 (6 bases). The CDR3 spans 13 residues. Germline V gene sequence: CDR1 WNHNN, CDR2 SYGVQD (reference sequence). V was shortened by 5 bases and J by 2 bases, with 7 bases between the two germline ends. The CDR3 reads CASSRTGNQPQHF. CDR3 coding DNA: TGCGCCAGCAGTCGGACAGGCAATCAGCCCCAGCATTTT.

The genes are TRBV13 and TRBJ1-1; D not certain. The germline gives CDR1 PRHDT, CDR2 FYEKMQ (reference sequence). Trimming left V 5 bases short and J 6 bases short, with 13 bases between. This CDR3 is 13 amino acids long. The CDR3 sequence is CASSRDRDAEAFF. The CDR3 nucleotides read TGTGCCAGCAGCCGAGATAGAGATGCTGAAGCTTTCTTT.

Comment on this clone: Other nucleotide sequences from this sample produce the same CDR3. V gene TRBV5-1 combines with J gene TRBJ2-7, with a weak D call TRBD2 (6 bases). The CDR3 covers 13 residues. Germline V gives CDR1 SGHRS, CDR2 YFSETQ. The V end lost 0 bases, the J end lost 6 bases, and 10 bases lay between the germline ends. The CDR3 loop is CASSLGQGGEQYF. In DNA form, the CDR3 reads TGCGCCAGCAGCTTGGGGCAGGGAGGCGAGCAGTACTTC.

CDR3 sequence reads: CASSPGAERDTEAFF. CDR3 nucleotide sequence: TGTGCCAGCAGCCCTGGGGCAGAGCGGGACACTGAAGCTTTCTTT. The chain carries TRBV9 and TRBJ1-1; the D gene is possibly TRBD1 (5 bases). The V gene's germline CDR1 is SGDLS and CDR2 YYNGEE. Trimming took 4 bases from V and 3 from J, leaving 16 bases between them. This CDR3 is built from 15 residues. Together with reference TRBV9 and TRBJ1-1, the CDR3 gives the full variable domain: DSGVTQTPKHLITATGQRVTLRCSPRSGDLSVYWYQQSLDQGLQFLIQYYNGEERAKGNILERFSAQQFPDLHSELNLSSLELGDSALYFCASSPGAERDTEAFFGQGTRLTVV.

This clone was recorded a few times. The chain uses TRBV4-1 and TRBJ2-3; D perhaps matches TRBD1 (7 bases). CDR3 length: 16 amino acids. Per the germline V gene, CDR1 is MGHRA and CDR2 is YSYEKL. V lost 0 bases and J 4 bases, leaving 14 bases between the germline ends. As DNA, the CDR3 is TGCGCCAGCAGCCAAGAAGGGGGCGGGGCTGCAGATACGCAGTATTTT. Translation: CASSQEGGGAADTQYF.

The genes are TRBV5-6 and TRBJ2-7; D perhaps matches TRBD1 (5 bases). In germline, CDR1 is SGHDT, CDR2 YYEEEE. Trimming left V 7 bases short and J 0 bases short, with 23 bases between. This CDR3 spans 17 amino acids. Here the CDR3 DNA reads TGTGCCAGCGCATCTTCTACAGGAGATCTTAGCTCCTACGAGCAGTACTTC. Encoded protein: CASASSTGDLSSYEQYF.

The chain carries TRBV2 and TRBJ1-5; D not certain. V was pared by 2 bases and J by 0 bases, with 11 bases between. Germline V gene lookup returns CDR1 SNHLY and CDR2 FYNNEI. CDR3 length equals 16 residues. The CDR3 sequence: CASSESNFYSNQPQHF. In DNA, the CDR3 is TGTGCCAGCAGTGAATCTAATTTTTATAGCAATCAGCCCCAGCATTTT.

The chain carries TRBV11-1 and TRBJ2-3, with a possible D match to TRBD2 (6 bases). Germline V gene lookup returns CDR1 SGHAT and CDR2 FQDESV (reference sequence). This CDR3 is built from 15 residues. V lost 3 bases, J lost 5 bases, and 15 bases lay in between. In DNA form, the CDR3 reads TGTGCCAGCAGCTTGGGCGGGAACAAAAGAGATACGCAGTATTTT. Its protein is CASSLGGNKRDTQYF.

This clone has just a few counts. This chain links TRBV28 with TRBJ2-1; 7 positions agree with TRBD1. V lost 5 bases to trimming and J lost 6 bases; unmatched junction nucleotides: 16. CDR1 and CDR2 from the germline V gene are MDHEN and SYDVKM. The CDR3 covers 17 residues. The CDR3 sequence is CASSVRGPIPSLNEQFF. Written as DNA, the CDR3 is TGTGCCAGCAGTGTGAGGGGGCCCATTCCTTCGCTCAATGAGCAGTTCTTC.

This chain links TRBV21-1 with TRBJ1-1; the table's D call, TRBD1, was not checked against the DNA. TRBV21-1 is described as a pseudogene. CDR3 size: 17 residues. CDR3 sequence: CASSFGGQGLLNTEAFF. CDR3 in DNA: TGTGCCAGCAGCTTCGGAGGACAGGGGCTCTTAAACACTGAAGCTTTCTTT.

This chain links TRBV18 with TRBJ2-5, with D possibly being TRBD1 (6 bases). This CDR3 region has 14 residues. Germline CDR1 reads KGHSH; CDR2 reads LQKENI. V was clipped by 3 bases and J by 2 bases, with 10 bases between them. The CDR3 reads CASSPLGQQETQYF. CDR3 coding DNA: TGTGCCAGCTCACCCCTTGGACAGCAAGAGACCCAGTACTTC.

Concerning this clone itself: A far larger clone is off by one base, so a read error is likely. V is TRBV28 and J is TRBJ2-7, with TRBD2 matching over 13 bases. Germline V gene sequence: CDR1 MDHEN, CDR2 SYDVKM. This CDR3 contains 15 residues. V lost 6 bases and J lost 0; bases outside the gene matches: 2. In DNA form, the CDR3 reads TGTGCCAGCAGCCGGACTAGCGGGAGCTCCTACGAGCAGTACTTC. Protein product: CASSRTSGSSYEQYF.

This chain joins TRBV2 and TRBJ1-1, with D unresolved. This CDR3 has 15 amino acids. Germline-derived CDR1 and CDR2 are SNHLY and FYNNEI. Deletions cut 2 bases from V and 0 bases from J, with 10 bases between. The CDR3 DNA sequence: TGTGCCAGCAGTGAATCACGACTGATGAACACTGAAGCTTTCTTT. Its translation: CASSESRLMNTEAFF.

The CDR3 reads CASSHESGGPIDNEQFF. The CDR3 region has the DNA TGTGCCAGCAGCCATGAGAGCGGGGGGCCTATCGACAATGAGCAGTTCTTC. The chain links TRBV4-2 to TRBJ2-1, with 9 bases fitting TRBD2. The ends lost 3 bases at V and 5 bases at J; junction bases unmatched: 11. The CDR3 contains 17 residues. Germline values: CDR1 LGHNA, CDR2 YNFKEQ.